The 32 T cell receptor beta chains presented below share a single source sample, sequenced in a study of shared clonotypes between healthy human individuals. TCRdb's table, derived via immunoSEQ multiplex PCR, lists solely in-frame clones and lacks some. The profile covers 1.4 million to 1.5 million clones, with more than 95% appearing a single time and approximately 1% taken by the ten largest. The specimen sequenced was naive CD4+ T cells sorted from blood. Subset described: CD45RA+ positively selected. These receptors were taken from a man under 40 in good health.

The CDR3 DNA follows: TGTGCCAGTAGTAGACGGGACAGGGTCAATCAGCCCCAGCATTTT. Amino acids: CASSRRDRVNQPQHF. This chain uses TRBV19 with TRBJ1-5; 9 bases match TRBD1. Germline CDR1 and CDR2: LNHDA and SQIVND (reference sequence). Unmatched junction bases numbered 4, after V lost 4 bases and J lost 3 bases. This CDR3 region has 15 residues.

The rearrangement uses TRBV7-8 and TRBJ2-1; 13 nucleotides match TRBD2. This CDR3 is 18 amino acids long. The germline gives CDR1 SGHVS, CDR2 FQNEAQ. J lost 6 bases, V lost 5 bases, and 13 bases had no gene match. The CDR3 region has the DNA TGTGCCAGCAGCCTCCTGCGGCGTTGGACTAGCGGGAGCAATGAGCAGTTCTTC. It encodes CASSLLRRWTSGSNEQFF.

This chain joins TRBV29-1 and TRBJ2-6, with D perhaps TRBD1 (6 bases). The CDR3 sequence is 15 residues long. V was cut by 6 bases and J by 0 bases, with 12 bases left in between. Germline CDR1 and CDR2: SQVTM and ANQGSEA. The chain's CDR3 is CSVQQGTSGANVLTF. CDR3 nucleotide sequence: TGCAGCGTCCAACAGGGAACCTCTGGGGCCAACGTCCTGACTTTC.

The genes are TRBV7-2 and TRBJ2-3, with a tentative D call TRBD1 (5 bases). The CDR3 length is 15 residues. V lost 5 bases and J 3 bases, leaving 15 bases between the germline ends. The germline V gene has CDR1 SGHTA and CDR2 FQGNSA. The CDR3 sequence is CASSRSGARTDTQYF. The CDR3 DNA sequence: TGTGCCAGCAGCCGTTCTGGGGCAAGGACAGATACGCAGTATTTT.

The chain carries TRBV29-1 and TRBJ1-1; D gene ambiguous. This CDR3 comprises 11 residues. The V end was cut by 5 bases, the J end by 7 bases, with 11 bases between. Looked up from germline, CDR1 is SQVTM and CDR2 is ANQGSEA. Written as DNA, the CDR3 is TGCAGCGTTCGGGAATCCGATGAAGCTTTCTTT. Its protein product is CSVRESDEAFF.

The V gene is TRBV18, the J gene TRBJ2-6, with unresolved D. V was cut by 2 bases and J by 3 bases, with 8 bases left in between. This CDR3 spans 15 amino acids. Germline V lookup: CDR1 KGHSH, CDR2 LQKENI. The CDR3 sequence is CASSPTAFGANVLTF. The CDR3 region has the DNA TGTGCCAGCTCACCAACCGCGTTTGGGGCCAACGTCCTGACTTTC.

This clone has a handful of counts. In DNA form, the CDR3 reads TGTGCCAGCACCGAACGAAGCGGAACCTACAATGAGCAGTTCTTC. Translated, it gives CASTERSGTYNEQFF. The rearrangement links TRBV7-8 to TRBJ2-1; D perhaps matches TRBD2 (5 bases). V was shortened by 7 bases and J by 2 bases, with 15 bases between the two germline ends. The germline V gene has CDR1 SGHVS and CDR2 FQNEAQ. The CDR3 runs 15 residues. The full variable domain, in which reference TRBV7-8 and TRBJ2-1 provide the parts outside the CDR3, is GAGVSQSPRYKVAKRGQDVALRCDPISGHVSLFWYQQALGQGPEFLTYFQNEAQLDKSGLPSDRFFAERPEGSVSTLKIQRTQQEDSAVYLCASTERSGTYNEQFFGPGTRLTVL.

The V gene is TRBV5-1, the J gene TRBJ1-1, with 7 bases aligning to TRBD1. Germline values: CDR1 SGHRS, CDR2 YFSETQ. The CDR3 runs 16 residues. V trimming: 1 base; J trimming: 1 base; junction bases outside the gene matches: 7. The CDR3 DNA is TGCGCCAGCAGCTTGCCGCACAGGGGTAAGAACACTGAAGCTTTCTTT. Protein: CASSLPHRGKNTEAFF.

The chain uses TRBV6-5 and TRBJ1-2, with 9 bases identical to TRBD1. The CDR3 extends over 14 amino acids. Germline trimming cut 5 bases from V and 3 bases from J; bases unmatched to any gene: 4. Germline assignment: CDR1 MNHEY and CDR2 SVGAGI. The CDR3 bases are TGTGCCAGCAGTCGACAGGGGGATTACTATGGCTACACCTTC. Amino acids: CASSRQGDYYGYTF.

The V and J genes are TRBV9 and TRBJ2-7; D gene unclear. V dropped 2 bases and J dropped 5 bases, with 17 bases sitting between them. The CDR3 sequence is 15 residues long. The V gene's germline CDR1 is SGDLS and CDR2 YYNGEE. The CDR3 loop is CASSVPPPSFDEQYF. The CDR3 DNA sequence: TGTGCCAGCAGCGTGCCCCCCCCATCGTTCGACGAGCAGTACTTC.

The chain has TRBV6-6 and TRBJ1-3; TRBD1 aligns across 7 bases. The CDR3 is 16 residues long. Germline values: CDR1 MNHNY, CDR2 SVGAGI (reference sequence). J gave up 0 bases and V 2 bases, and 4 bases lay outside the gene matches. The CDR3 DNA is TGTGCCAGCAGTTACCGGACAGGTCCCTCTGGAAACACCATATATTTT. It encodes CASSYRTGPSGNTIYF.

Concerning this clone itself: At one end the junction does not follow the germline gene, possibly because of a read error. This chain connects TRBV7-9 to TRBJ2-3, with 8 positions matching TRBD2. The CDR3 runs to 15 residues. Germline V gene sequence: CDR1 SEHNR, CDR2 FQNEAQ (reference sequence). CDR3 DNA sequence: TGTGCCAGCAGCTTAGAGGTATTGGGGCTAGCGGGTCCTGAGTTT. Translated: CASSLEVLGLAGPEF.

This chain joins TRBV7-6 and TRBJ2-6; TRBD2 aligns across 8 bases. The V and J ends lost 5 bases and 0 bases, in that order; junction bases with no gene match: 9. Looked up from germline, CDR1 is SGHVS and CDR2 is FNYEAQ. CDR3 length: 18 residues. The CDR3 bases are TGTGCCAGCAGCCTGTACCTAGCGGGCCGCTCTGGGGCCAACGTCCTGACTTTC. This gives the protein CASSLYLAGRSGANVLTF.

This sequence joins TRBV2 and TRBJ2-3; weak D call: TRBD1 (6 bases). V was cut by 10 bases and J by 0 bases, with 11 bases left in between. The CDR3 has 13 residues. The V gene's germline CDR1 is SNHLY and CDR2 FYNNEI. In nucleotides, the CDR3 is TGTGCCATTGACAGGAAGAGCACAGATACGCAGTATTTT. The encoded protein is CAIDRKSTDTQYF.

The V and J genes are TRBV19 and TRBJ2-3; D is unclear. V was trimmed by 3 bases and J by 1 base, leaving 5 bases between them. This CDR3 has 13 amino acids. The germline V gene encodes CDR1 LNHDA and CDR2 SQIVND (reference sequence). CDR3 loop: CASSMSGTDTQYF. CDR3 DNA: TGTGCCAGTAGTATGTCTGGCACAGATACGCAGTATTTT.

The chain links TRBV6-1 to TRBJ2-7; 9 bases match TRBD1. After removal of 3 bases from V and 1 base from J, the junction contained 1 base not matched to a gene. Per the germline V gene, CDR1 is MNHNS and CDR2 is SASEGT. The CDR3 runs 14 residues. The CDR3 is CASSETGGSYEQYF. CDR3 DNA: TGTGCCAGCAGTGAGACAGGGGGGTCCTACGAGCAGTACTTC.

This sequence joins TRBV28 and TRBJ1-5, with 11 bases matching TRBD1. CDR1 is MDHEN and CDR2 is SYDVKM in the germline V gene. V was clipped by 6 bases and J by 2 bases; unmatched bases: 15. CDR3 length: 19 residues. Here the CDR3 reads CASSGAGTGGASRNQPQHF. The CDR3 nucleotides are TGTGCCAGCAGCGGGGCCGGGACAGGGGGTGCGAGTCGCAATCAGCCCCAGCATTTT.

The chain combines TRBV2 with TRBJ2-1; 8 nucleotides agree with TRBD2. V lost 3 bases, J lost 4 bases, and 5 bases stayed unmatched. The CDR3 contains 15 residues. Per germline, CDR1 SNHLY and CDR2 FYNNEI. The DNA for the CDR3 is TGTGCCAGCAGTGATTCGGCGGGAGGATACAATGAGCAGTTCTTC. Translating gives CASSDSAGGYNEQFF.

This sequence joins TRBV6-5 and TRBJ2-1; TRBD2 matches at 9 bases. The CDR3 covers 13 residues. V lost 1 base and J lost 16; bases outside the gene matches: 8. CDR1 and CDR2 (germline): MNHEY, SVGAGI. DNA of the CDR3: TGTGCCAGCAGTTACTTTCCCGGACTAGCGAATTTCTTC. It yields the protein CASSYFPGLANFF.

The V gene is TRBV5-5, the J gene TRBJ2-7, with 11 nucleotides matching TRBD1. The V gene end was trimmed by 4 bases and the J gene end by 2 bases; junction bases not matched to a gene: 2. The CDR3 is made up of 14 amino acids. Per germline, CDR1 SGHKS and CDR2 YYEKEE (reference sequence). This CDR3 reads CASSRGQGAYEQYF. CDR3 in DNA: TGTGCCAGCAGCAGGGGACAGGGGGCCTACGAGCAGTACTTC.

V and J are TRBV21-1 and TRBJ2-2; the table calls TRBD1, which could not be checked here. TRBV21-1 is a documented pseudogene. The CDR3 loop spans 16 amino acids. The CDR3 here is CASSIFDRVNTGELFF. The CDR3 bases are TGTGCCAGCAGCATTTTCGACAGGGTGAACACCGGGGAGCTGTTTTTT.

The V gene is TRBV5-6, the J gene TRBJ2-4; 9 bases line up with TRBD1. V lost 1 base to trimming and J lost 9 bases; unmatched junction nucleotides: 8. The CDR3 loop spans 15 amino acids. The germline gives CDR1 SGHDT, CDR2 YYEEEE. Here the CDR3 DNA reads TGTGCCAGCAGCTTGCGGGACAGGGTAATGGGCATTCAGTACTTC. Translated: CASSLRDRVMGIQYF. Based on the CDR3 plus reference TRBV5-6 and TRBJ2-4, the full variable domain is DAGVTQSPTHLIKTRGQQVTLRCSPKSGHDTVSWYQQALGQGPQFIFQYYEEEERQRGNFPDRFSGHQFPNYSSELNVNALLLGDSALYLCASSLRDRVMGIQYFGAGTRLSVL.

The genes are TRBV15 and TRBJ2-2; D perhaps matches TRBD2 (6 bases). The V gene lost 3 bases and the J gene lost 6 bases, with 20 bases spanning the gap. CDR1 LNHNV and CDR2 YYDKDF come from the germline V gene (reference sequence). This CDR3 has 17 amino acids. Here the CDR3 reads CATSSRGGLLGAGELFF. In DNA form, the CDR3 reads TGTGCCACCAGCAGCCGTGGAGGGCTTTTAGGGGCCGGGGAGCTGTTTTTT.

The CDR3 DNA sequence: TGTGCCAGCTCACCCTGGGACAGGGGCGCCTACAATGAGCAGTTCTTC. This translates into CASSPWDRGAYNEQFF. This chain links TRBV18 with TRBJ2-1; 10 bases align to TRBD1. CDR1 and CDR2 (germline): KGHSH, LQKENI. The V and J ends lost 3 bases and 2 bases, in that order; junction bases with no gene match: 4. CDR3 size: 16 residues.

The DNA for the CDR3 is TGTGCCAGCAGCCCCGGGCCGCAGGGAAACACCATATATTTT. It specifies CASSPGPQGNTIYF. The chain uses TRBV5-5 and TRBJ1-3; no firm D call. V gave up 4 bases and J gave up 4 bases, with 12 bases separating them. The CDR3 is 14 residues long. Germline loops: CDR1 SGHKS, CDR2 YYEKEE (reference sequence).

This clone was observed a single time. The genes are TRBV9 and TRBJ2-3, with 13 bases aligning to TRBD2. The CDR3 is 19 amino acids. Per germline, CDR1 SGDLS and CDR2 YYNGEE. Losses at the gene ends were 1 base for V and 4 bases for J; bases not matched to a gene: 12. CDR3 coding DNA: TGTGCCAGCAGCGTAAGCCCCGCCGGACTAGCGGGAGTGGCAGATACGCAGTATTTT. Protein sequence: CASSVSPAGLAGVADTQYF.

The J gene is TRBJ2-1, the V gene TRBV6-1; 12 nucleotides line up with TRBD2. CDR1 and CDR2 from the germline V gene are MNHNS and SASEGT. The V and J ends lost 3 bases and 7 bases, in that order; junction bases with no gene match: 7. There are 16 residues in the CDR3. The CDR3 is CASSEILAGGLNEQFF. The CDR3, as DNA: TGTGCCAGCAGTGAGATACTAGCGGGAGGACTGAATGAGCAGTTCTTC.

This clone has just one count. V and J are TRBV29-1 and TRBJ2-1; D possibly corresponds to TRBD1 (6 bases). Trimming took off 1 base at V and 3 bases at J, with 13 bases between the two ends. This CDR3 comprises 15 residues. Per the germline V gene, CDR1 is SQVTM and CDR2 is ANQGSEA. CDR3: CSVEGSRGIYNEQFF. CDR3 DNA: TGCAGCGTTGAAGGGAGCAGGGGAATCTACAATGAGCAGTTCTTC.

The chain joins TRBV5-1 to TRBJ1-1, with TRBD1 matching over 7 bases. J gave up 1 base and V 2 bases, and 11 bases lay outside the gene matches. Germline values: CDR1 SGHRS, CDR2 YFSETQ. This CDR3 region has 17 residues. CDR3 coding DNA: TGCGCCAGCAGCTTATTAAAGGGGGCGGGTGGGAACACTGAAGCTTTCTTT. Residues: CASSLLKGAGGNTEAFF.

The rearrangement uses TRBV9 and TRBJ2-3, with D possibly TRBD1 on 6 matching bases. Germline-derived CDR1 and CDR2 are SGDLS and YYNGEE. V shed 4 bases and J shed 2 bases, with 17 bases lying between them. The CDR3 runs to 16 residues. This CDR3 is CASSPRQDRFTDTQYF. CDR3 in DNA: TGTGCCAGCAGCCCCCGACAGGACCGATTCACAGATACGCAGTATTTT. Looking up the rest from reference TRBV9 and TRBJ2-3 gives the full variable domain: DSGVTQTPKHLITATGQRVTLRCSPRSGDLSVYWYQQSLDQGLQFLIQYYNGEERAKGNILERFSAQQFPDLHSELNLSSLELGDSALYFCASSPRQDRFTDTQYFGPGTRLTVL.

The chain employs TRBV14 and TRBJ2-5; D gene ambiguous. The germline V gene encodes CDR1 SGHDN and CDR2 FVKESK. V was shortened by 4 bases and J by 2 bases, with 11 bases between the two germline ends. The CDR3 spans 14 residues. The DNA for the CDR3 is TGTGCCAGCAGCCCTGCTCTGTCGCAAGAGACCCAGTACTTC. Its protein is CASSPALSQETQYF.

The rearrangement joins TRBV7-8 to TRBJ2-2; D call uncertain. CDR1 and CDR2 (germline): SGHVS, FQNEAQ. Trimming removed 2 bases at V and 2 bases at J, with 3 bases between. CDR3 length: 13 amino acids. The CDR3, as DNA: TGTGCCAGCAGCTTAATAAACACCGGGGAGCTGTTTTTT. The encoded protein is CASSLINTGELFF.